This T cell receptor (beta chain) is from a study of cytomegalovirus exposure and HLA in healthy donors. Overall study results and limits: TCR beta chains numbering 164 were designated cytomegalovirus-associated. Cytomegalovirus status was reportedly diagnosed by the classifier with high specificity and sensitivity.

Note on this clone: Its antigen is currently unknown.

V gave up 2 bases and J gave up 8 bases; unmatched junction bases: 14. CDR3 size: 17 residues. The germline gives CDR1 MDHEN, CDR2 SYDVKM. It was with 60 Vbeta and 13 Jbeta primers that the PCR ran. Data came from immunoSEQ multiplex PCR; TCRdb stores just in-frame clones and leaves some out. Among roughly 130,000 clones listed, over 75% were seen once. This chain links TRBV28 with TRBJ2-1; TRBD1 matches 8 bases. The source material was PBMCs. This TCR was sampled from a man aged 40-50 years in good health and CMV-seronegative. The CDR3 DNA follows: TGTGCCAGCAGTTTACCCACGCCGACAGGGGACTGGGATGAGCAGTTCTTC. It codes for CASSLPTPTGDWDEQFF. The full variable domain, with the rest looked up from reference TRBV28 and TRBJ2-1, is DVKVTQSSRYLVKRTGEKVFLECVQDMDHENMFWYRQDPGLGLRLIYFSYDVKMKEKGDIPEGYSVSREKKERFSLILESASTNQTSMYLCASSLPTPTGDWDEQFFGPGTRLTVL.